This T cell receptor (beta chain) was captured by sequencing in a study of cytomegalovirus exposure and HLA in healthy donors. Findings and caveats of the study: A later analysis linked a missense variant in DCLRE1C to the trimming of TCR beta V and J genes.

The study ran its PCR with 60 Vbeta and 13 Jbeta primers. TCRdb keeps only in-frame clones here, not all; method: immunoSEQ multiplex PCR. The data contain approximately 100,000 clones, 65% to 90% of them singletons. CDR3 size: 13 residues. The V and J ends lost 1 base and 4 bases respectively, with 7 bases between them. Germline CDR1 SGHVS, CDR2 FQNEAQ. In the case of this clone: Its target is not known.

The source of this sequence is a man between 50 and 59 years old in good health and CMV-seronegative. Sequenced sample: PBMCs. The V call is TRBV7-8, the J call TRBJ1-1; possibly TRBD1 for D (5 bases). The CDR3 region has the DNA TGTGCCAGCAGCTTAGTTCAGGGCACTGAAGCTTTCTTT. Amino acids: CASSLVQGTEAFF. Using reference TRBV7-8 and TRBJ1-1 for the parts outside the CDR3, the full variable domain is GAGVSQSPRYKVAKRGQDVALRCDPISGHVSLFWYQQALGQGPEFLTYFQNEAQLDKSGLPSDRFFAERPEGSVSTLKIQRTQQEDSAVYLCASSLVQGTEAFFGQGTRLTVV.